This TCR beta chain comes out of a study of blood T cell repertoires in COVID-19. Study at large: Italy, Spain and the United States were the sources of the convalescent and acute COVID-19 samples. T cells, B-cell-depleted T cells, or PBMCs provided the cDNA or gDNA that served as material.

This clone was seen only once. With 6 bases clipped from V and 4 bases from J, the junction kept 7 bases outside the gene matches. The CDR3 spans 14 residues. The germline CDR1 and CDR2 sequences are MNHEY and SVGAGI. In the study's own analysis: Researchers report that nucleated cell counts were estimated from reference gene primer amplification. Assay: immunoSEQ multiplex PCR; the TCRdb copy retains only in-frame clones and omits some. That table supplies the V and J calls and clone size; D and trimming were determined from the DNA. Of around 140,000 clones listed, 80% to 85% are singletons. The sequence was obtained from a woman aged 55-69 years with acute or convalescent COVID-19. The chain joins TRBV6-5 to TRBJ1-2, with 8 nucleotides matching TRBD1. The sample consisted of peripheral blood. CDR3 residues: CASRPGGSGYGYTF. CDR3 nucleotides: TGTGCCAGCAGGCCAGGGGGCTCTGGCTATGGCTACACCTTC.